A selection of T cell receptor beta chains follows, all from one sample in a study of T cell responses to AZD1222 COVID-19 vaccine. Sequencing was performed with immunoSEQ multiplex PCR; in TCRdb, only in-frame clones are kept and a portion is missing. The sample has about 120,000 clones, roughly 90% seen once. Here the sequenced sample was peripheral blood, taken on day 0 of AZD1222 vaccination. These TCRs come from an adult in good health. CDR3s leave out the opening cysteine and the closing phenylalanine or tryptophan. The order of the fields is V gene, D gene, clone size, CDR3 protein. A D gene is named only where the DNA matches it firmly. Not every row has a clone size; where given, it reads once, few, many or a size class.

>TRBV7-2|-|once
ASSLGARGAEKLF
>TRBV10-3|-|-
AISERRDGYT
>TRBV25-1|-|once
ASSEQGYSAGGYT
>TRBV7-9|TRBD1|-
ASSSYRGQDYTDTQY
>TRBV19|-|-
ASLQGTEAF
>TRBV30|-|-
AWSGDSKGSPLH
>TRBV2|-|-
ASTKEGREETQY
>TRBV6-4|-|-
ASSPSDLNTEAF
>TRBV27|-|-
ASSLLAGAHNTEAF
>TRBV27|-|-
ASSTWPSGVNEQF
>TRBV18|TRBD1|-
ASSPGTGAHQPQH
>TRBV5-1|TRBD1|-
ASSLEGQGGYGYT
>TRBV18|-|-
ASSPTESLGGNTEAF
>TRBV3-1/TRBV3-2|-|-
ASSQEGGSVNSPLH
>TRBV28|-|-
ASSAGVGRETQY
>TRBV27|-|once
ASSSSYEQY
>TRBV5-4|TRBD2|-
ASSLGGGLAGFQETQY
>TRBV5-6|-|-
ASSTWTVATNEKLF
>TRBV7-8|TRBD1|once
ASSPTAGGGEQY
>TRBV18|TRBD1|-
ASSRTGNNEQY
>TRBV9|TRBD1|-
ASSTGQGNEKLF
>TRBV7-3|-|few
ASSLKVQLGPNTEAF
>TRBV4-1|TRBD1|-
ASSQPDRGTYGYT
>TRBV6-2/TRBV6-3|-|-
ASSYSRVSGGQPQH
>TRBV6-5|-|-
ASSLGSYNSPLH
>TRBV18|-|-
ASSPQGLGTEAF
>TRBV10-3|-|-
AISDDTGSYTDTQY
>TRBV2|-|once
ASRNRDGTEAF
>TRBV28|TRBD1|-
ASSPWDSYYEQY
>TRBV19|-|-
ASSIGQPNYGYT
>TRBV28|-|-
ASSFPGGAF
>TRBV27|-|once
ASSLSPGSYNSPLH
>TRBV2|-|-
ASNAGESSNQPQH
>TRBV28|-|-
ASREGTGNQPQH